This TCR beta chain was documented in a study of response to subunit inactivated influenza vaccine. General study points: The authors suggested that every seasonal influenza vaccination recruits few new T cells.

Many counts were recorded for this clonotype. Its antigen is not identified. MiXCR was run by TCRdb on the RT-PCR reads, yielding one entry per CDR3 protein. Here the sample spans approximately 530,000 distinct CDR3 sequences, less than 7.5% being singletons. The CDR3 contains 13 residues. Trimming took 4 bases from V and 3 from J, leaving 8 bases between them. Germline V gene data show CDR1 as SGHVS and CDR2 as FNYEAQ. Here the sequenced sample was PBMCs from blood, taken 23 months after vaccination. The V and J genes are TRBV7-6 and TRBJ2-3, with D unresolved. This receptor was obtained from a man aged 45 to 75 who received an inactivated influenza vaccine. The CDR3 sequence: CASSSLQTDTQYF. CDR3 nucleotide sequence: TGTGCCAGCAGCTCCCTACAGACAGATACGCAGTATTTT.